This TCR beta chain was sequenced during a study of CD8+CD57+ T cells in acquired aplastic anemia. For the study at large: On average, sorted CD4+ and CD8+ cells gave about 2.9 ug of DNA. Mean read depth for CD4+ cells from healthy donors was some 11 million.

TCR beta VDJ and CDR3 were profiled, and genomic DNA was the template. One entry per CDR3 protein results from TCRdb running MiXCR on the reads. The sample has about 220,000 distinct CDR3 sequences; about 37% are singletons. Germline V gene data show CDR1 as SGHTA and CDR2 as FQGNSA. The V gene lost 7 bases and the J gene lost 5 bases, with 15 bases spanning the gap. The CDR3 sequence is 13 residues long. The clonotype was recovered from a human donor in good health, serving as a control. This chain joins TRBV7-2 and TRBJ2-7, with TRBD1 as a possible D gene (6 bases). The sample taken for sequencing was sorted CD4+, CD8+, or CD8+CD57+ T cells (not recorded which) from PBMCs. For the CDR3, the DNA is TGTGCCAGCAAGGAGGACAGCCGCCACGAGCAGTACTTC. Encoded protein: CASKEDSRHEQYF.